This entry lists 20 T cell receptor beta chains sequenced from one sample in a study of CD8+ T cells in alopecia areata. Treatment here: oral pan-JAK inhibitor, 5-10 mg twice daily. Extracted RNA was reverse transcribed, and the resulting cDNA served as sequencing template. This table comes from immunoSEQ multiplex PCR, and its TCRdb copy is limited to in-frame clones, with some not included. The sample has about 100,000 clones; around 84% are singletons. Sequenced material: CD8+ T cells sorted from blood, taken at week 24, from a patient treated with tofacitinib. Every receptor here comes from a human donor with alopecia areata.

V usage is TRBV7-9 and J usage is TRBJ2-7; 12 nucleotides agree with TRBD1. The ends lost 5 bases at V and 5 bases at J; junction bases unmatched: 4. CDR3 length: 14 residues. Germline lookup yields CDR1 SEHNR and CDR2 FQNEAQ (reference sequence). CDR3 residues: CASSQGQGAHEQYF. The CDR3 nucleotides are TGTGCCAGCAGCCAGGGACAGGGGGCCCACGAGCAGTACTTC.

The chain uses TRBV4-3 and TRBJ2-4; the D is unclear. The CDR3 totals 16 residues. CDR1 and CDR2 from the germline V gene are LGHNA and YSLEER. V lost 2 bases and J lost 8, with 19 bases in between. CDR3 bases: TGCGCCAGCAGCCAACGATTCCCAGTAGGTTTAGACATTCAGTACTTC. Its protein is CASSQRFPVGLDIQYF.

V is TRBV7-9 and J is TRBJ2-1; 11 bases fit TRBD2. The germline V gene encodes CDR1 SEHNR and CDR2 FQNEAQ (reference sequence). The CDR3 covers 16 residues. J was trimmed by 5 bases and V by 5 bases; bases with no gene match: 8. The DNA for the CDR3 is TGTGCCAGCAGCCTCCTTAGCGGGGGGGCTAACAATGAGCAGTTCTTC. Translating it yields CASSLLSGGANNEQFF. Full variable domain (missing parts from reference TRBV7-9 and TRBJ2-1): DTGVSQNPRHKITKRGQNVTFRCDPISEHNRLYWYRQTLGQGPEFLTYFQNEAQLEKSRLLSDRFSAERPKGSFSTLEIQRTEQGDSAMYLCASSLLSGGANNEQFFGPGTRLTVL.

The V gene is TRBV7-9, the J gene TRBJ2-5; 10 bases are a match to TRBD2. The germline gives CDR1 SEHNR, CDR2 FQNEAQ (reference sequence). Losses at the gene ends were 3 bases for V and 5 bases for J; bases not matched to a gene: 9. The CDR3 is 16 amino acids. The CDR3 nucleotides read TGTGCCAGCAGCTTGTGGAGCGGGGGGGCCTTGGAGACCCAGTACTTC. Translated, it gives CASSLWSGGALETQYF. The variable domain in full, completed from reference TRBV7-9 and TRBJ2-5, reads DTGVSQNPRHKITKRGQNVTFRCDPISEHNRLYWYRQTLGQGPEFLTYFQNEAQLEKSRLLSDRFSAERPKGSFSTLEIQRTEQGDSAMYLCASSLWSGGALETQYFGPGTRLLVL.

V is TRBV7-9 and J is TRBJ2-1; 10 bases align to TRBD2. This CDR3 region has 17 residues. V lost 3 bases to trimming and J lost 6 bases; unmatched junction nucleotides: 11. From germline, CDR1 is SEHNR and CDR2 FQNEAQ (reference sequence). CDR3 loop: CASSFTSGVHLGNEQFF. The CDR3 coding sequence is TGTGCCAGCAGCTTTACTAGCGGGGTCCACCTGGGCAATGAGCAGTTCTTC.

The chain uses TRBV6-1 and TRBJ2-3; TRBD2 aligns across 8 bases. After removal of 6 bases from V and 4 bases from J, the junction contained 9 bases not matched to a gene. The CDR3 runs to 15 residues. The germline CDR1 and CDR2 sequences are MNHNS and SASEGT. DNA for the CDR3: TGTGCCAGCAGATCACCGGGGGGGCCGGCAGATACGCAGTATTTT. Translation: CASRSPGGPADTQYF.

The V and J genes are TRBV29-1 and TRBJ2-6; D is unclear. The CDR3 length is 14 residues. Germline lookup yields CDR1 SQVTM and CDR2 ANQGSEA. Trimming took 7 bases from V and 0 from J, leaving 10 bases between them. The CDR3 protein is CSGTRDSGANVLTF. The DNA of the CDR3 is TGCAGCGGAACAAGGGACTCTGGGGCCAACGTCCTGACTTTC. Variable domain in full (rest from reference TRBV29-1 and TRBJ2-6): SAVISQKPSRDICQRGTSLTIQCQVDSQVTMMFWYRQQPGQSLTLIATANQGSEATYESGFVIDKFPISRPNLTFSTLTVSNMSPEDSSIYLCSGTRDSGANVLTFGAGSRLTVL.

J is TRBJ1-5 and V is TRBV4-3, with TRBD1 as a possible D gene (6 bases). This CDR3 has 14 residues. The germline V gene encodes CDR1 LGHNA and CDR2 YSLEER. The V and J ends lost 4 bases and 4 bases respectively, with 11 bases between them. The CDR3 sequence: CASSPPDSNQPQHF. CDR3 in DNA: TGCGCCAGCAGCCCGCCGGACAGTAATCAGCCCCAGCATTTT.

The gene calls are TRBV7-9 and TRBJ1-1; no clear D. Germline V gene data show CDR1 as SEHNR and CDR2 as FQNEAQ (reference sequence). V was clipped by 5 bases and J by 6 bases, with 16 bases between them. CDR3 length: 14 amino acids. CDR3 amino acids: CASSAVEKDAEAFF. The CDR3 nucleotides read TGTGCCAGCAGCGCCGTGGAGAAGGACGCTGAAGCTTTCTTT.

This clone was seen only once. The chain links TRBV6-5 to TRBJ2-5; D is perhaps TRBD1 (5 bases). The germline CDR1 and CDR2 sequences are MNHEY and SVGAGI. V was pared by 2 bases and J by 5 bases, with 12 bases between. This CDR3 has 14 residues. The CDR3 spells CASSYRGQGETQYF. CDR3 DNA: TGTGCCAGCAGTTACAGGGGCCAAGGGGAGACCCAGTACTTC.

The V call is TRBV13, the J call TRBJ2-3, with 11 bases matching TRBD2. Germline CDR1 is PRHDT and CDR2 is FYEKMQ (reference sequence). This CDR3 spans 15 amino acids. V shed 0 bases and J 5 bases; nucleotides not matched to a gene: 1. The DNA of the CDR3 is TGTGCCAGCAGCTTAGGACTAGCGGGGGTAGATACGCAGTATTTT. Translated: CASSLGLAGVDTQYF.

V is TRBV7-9 and J is TRBJ2-7; D not resolved. CDR3 length: 11 residues. Trimming left V 5 bases short and J 4 bases short, with 6 bases between. Germline V CDR1 and CDR2: SEHNR, FQNEAQ (reference sequence). CDR3 nucleotide sequence: TGTGCCAGCAGCCCGCTATACGAGCAGTACTTC. It is translated as CASSPLYEQYF.

The chain recombines TRBV29-1 with TRBJ2-1; unclear D gene. Germline V gene sequence: CDR1 SQVTM, CDR2 ANQGSEA. The CDR3 runs 11 residues. The V gene lost 4 bases and the J gene lost 4 bases, with 5 bases spanning the gap. CDR3 loop: CSVGEYNEQFF. CDR3 nucleotides: TGCAGCGTTGGGGAATACAATGAGCAGTTCTTC.

The gene calls are TRBV11-2 and TRBJ2-5; D not resolved. Germline V gene sequence: CDR1 SGHAT, CDR2 FQNNGV. Between the trimmed V and J ends, which lost 5 bases and 5 bases, there was a span of 12 bases. CDR3 length equals 13 residues. The CDR3 coding sequence is TGTGCCAGCAGCCCTCCCTTTCGTGAGACCCAGTACTTC. As protein: CASSPPFRETQYF.

The rearrangement links TRBV27 to TRBJ1-1; tentatively, D is TRBD1 (5 bases). The length of the CDR3 is 14 residues. The ends were cut back, 2 bases at V and 5 bases at J, with 12 bases in the middle. Germline V lookup: CDR1 MNHEY, CDR2 SMNVEV (reference sequence). CDR3 in amino acids: CASSLRDWGTEAFF. For the CDR3, the DNA is TGTGCCAGCAGTTTAAGAGATTGGGGGACTGAAGCTTTCTTT.

The chain links TRBV29-1 to TRBJ1-3; D is unresolved. Trimming stripped 0 bases from V and 0 bases from J, with 3 bases between. The CDR3 covers 13 residues. Germline CDR1 and CDR2: SQVTM and ANQGSEA. CDR3 in amino acids: CSVEESSGNTIYF. In nucleotides, the CDR3 is TGCAGCGTTGAAGAGAGCTCTGGAAACACCATATATTTT.

V usage is TRBV29-1 and J usage is TRBJ2-2, with D unresolved. The CDR3 extends over 12 amino acids. Germline assignment: CDR1 SQVTM and CDR2 ANQGSEA. Trimming took off 7 bases at V and 0 bases at J, with 6 bases between the two ends. CDR3 residues: CSARANTGELFF. The CDR3 region has the DNA TGCAGCGCACGCGCGAACACCGGGGAGCTGTTTTTT.

The chain employs TRBV18 and TRBJ2-7, with 9 nucleotides matching TRBD1. The V segment lost 4 bases and the J segment 5 bases; nucleotides outside the gene matches: 3. Germline CDR1 and CDR2: KGHSH and LQKENI. The CDR3 spans 13 residues. The CDR3 nucleotides read TGTGCCAGCTCACGGGACAGGGCTCACGAGCAGTACTTC. This translates into CASSRDRAHEQYF.

V is TRBV7-2 and J is TRBJ2-1; 8 bases agree with TRBD1. The CDR3 length is 16 residues. Germline trimming cut 5 bases from V and 5 bases from J; bases unmatched to any gene: 11. The germline CDR1 and CDR2 sequences are SGHTA and FQGNSA. The CDR3 nucleotides read TGTGCCAGCAGCCCAGCGGTGCAGGGGGCCCACAATGAGCAGTTCTTC. Protein sequence: CASSPAVQGAHNEQFF.

The chain recombines TRBV4-1 with TRBJ2-3; 9 nucleotides match TRBD2. Looked up from germline, CDR1 is MGHRA and CDR2 is YSYEKL. With 4 bases clipped from V and 6 bases from J, the junction kept 17 bases outside the gene matches. This CDR3 has 18 residues. As DNA, the CDR3 is TGCGCCAGCAGCCCCCAGGGGTGGAGCGGGGGGAAGCTCGATACGCAGTATTTT. Its translation: CASSPQGWSGGKLDTQYF.